The 6 T cell receptor beta chains given below trace back to one sample, sequenced in a study of OX40 agonist ivuxolimab in advanced cancers. Here immunoSEQ multiplex PCR was the method, and the copy in TCRdb shows in-frame clones only, minus some. This table has around 38,000 clones, 92% appearing once. The sequencing here drew on CD4+ or CD8+ T cells sorted from blood, taken in a trial of the OX40 agonist ivuxolimab. All receptors come from an adult with an advanced solid tumor such as melanoma, head and neck, liver or kidney cancer.

This chain joins TRBV5-1 and TRBJ2-7; 8 bases map to TRBD1. The CDR3 spans 15 residues. V lost 4 bases and J lost 2; bases outside the gene matches: 8. CDR1 and CDR2 from the germline V gene are SGHRS and YFSETQ. The CDR3 sequence is CASSDRGTGTYEQYF. The CDR3 coding sequence is TGCGCCAGCAGCGATAGGGGGACAGGAACCTACGAGCAGTACTTC.

The chain uses TRBV9 and TRBJ1-5; D is unresolved. The CDR3 has 14 residues. CDR1 is SGDLS, CDR2 YYNGEE, per germline. V shed 0 bases and J shed 1 base, with 5 bases lying between them. The CDR3 bases are TGTGCCAGCAGCGTAGACGGGAGCAATCAGCCCCAGCATTTT. Protein sequence: CASSVDGSNQPQHF. The entire variable domain, with the rest obtained from reference TRBV9 and TRBJ1-5, is as follows: DSGVTQTPKHLITATGQRVTLRCSPRSGDLSVYWYQQSLDQGLQFLIQYYNGEERAKGNILERFSAQQFPDLHSELNLSSLELGDSALYFCASSVDGSNQPQHFGDGTRLSIL.

This sequence joins TRBV9 and TRBJ2-2, with 12 bases aligning to TRBD2. V dropped 4 bases and J dropped 4; count of bases not matched to a gene: 14. The CDR3 extends over 19 amino acids. CDR1 and CDR2 (germline): SGDLS, YYNGEE. CDR3: CASSSQGGLAGGPTGELFF. CDR3 bases: TGTGCCAGCAGCTCCCAAGGGGGCCTAGCGGGAGGGCCCACCGGGGAGCTGTTTTTT.

The chain has TRBV10-2 and TRBJ2-3; D remains unclear. The CDR3 covers 13 residues. V was clipped by 4 bases and J by 4 bases, with 9 bases between them. From germline, CDR1 is WSHSY and CDR2 SAAADI. CDR3 region: CASSVVRADTQYF. CDR3 nucleotide sequence: TGCGCCAGCAGTGTCGTTCGCGCAGATACGCAGTATTTT.

The rearrangement links TRBV10-3 to TRBJ2-1; 11 positions agree with TRBD1. Unmatched junction bases numbered 1, after V lost 0 bases and J lost 6 bases. The CDR3 extends over 15 amino acids. Germline values: CDR1 ENHRY, CDR2 SYGVKD. The CDR3 spells CAISESGTGGNEQFF. The CDR3 DNA sequence: TGTGCCATCAGTGAGTCCGGGACAGGGGGCAATGAGCAGTTCTTC.

This sequence joins TRBV6-5 and TRBJ1-2; the D is unclear. Germline CDR1 is MNHEY and CDR2 is SVGAGI. V was cut by 6 bases and J by 0 bases, with 14 bases left in between. This CDR3 comprises 15 residues. CDR3 sequence reads: CASRYLLPANYGYTF. The CDR3, as DNA: TGTGCCAGCAGATATCTGCTGCCGGCTAACTATGGCTACACCTTC.